The 9 T cell receptor beta chains below come from one sample, sequenced in a study of memory CD4+ T cells and cytomegalovirus serostatus. Method: immunoSEQ multiplex PCR; TCRdb's copy keeps in-frame clones and lacks some. The sample has about 58,000 clones; more than 65% are singletons. The sort gate was single viable CD3+CD4+CD8-CD45RO+ cells for memory CD4+ T cells. Material: memory CD4+ T cells from blood. Every receptor here comes from an adult in good health and CMV-seronegative. Some clones in this sample may be carry-over from other donors' samples.

Remarks on this clone: This CDR3 is also generated by other DNA sequences in the sample. The chain has TRBV14 and TRBJ2-5; TRBD2 matches 7 bases. V was clipped by 6 bases and J by 4 bases; unmatched bases: 8. The CDR3 sequence is 14 residues long. Germline lookup yields CDR1 SGHDN and CDR2 FVKESK. The DNA of the CDR3 is TGTGCCAGCAGTCTGGGACTACCTCCAGAGACCCAGTACTTC. Encoded protein: CASSLGLPPETQYF.

The CDR3 coding sequence is TGTGCCAGCAGCGTAGAAGGAAACACCATATATTTT. Residues: CASSVEGNTIYF. The J gene is TRBJ1-3, the V gene TRBV9; D is unclear. The V end was cut by 0 bases, the J end by 4 bases, with 2 bases between. Looked up from germline, CDR1 is SGDLS and CDR2 is YYNGEE. The CDR3 contains 12 residues.

This chain uses TRBV5-3 with TRBJ1-2; D may be TRBD1 (5 bases). TRBV5-3 is recorded as an ORF, its role being uncertain. V was clipped by 2 bases and J by 0 bases, with 14 bases between them. CDR3 length: 16 amino acids. CDR3 residues: CARSLTGTSANYGYTF. In DNA, the CDR3 is TGTGCCAGAAGCTTAACCGGGACCTCAGCTAACTATGGCTACACCTTC.

The chain is built from TRBV15 and TRBJ1-5; D is unresolved. V lost 5 bases to trimming and J lost 4 bases, with 15 bases between them. This CDR3 has 15 residues. The germline CDR1 and CDR2 sequences are LNHNV and YYDKDF (reference sequence). The CDR3, as DNA: TGTGCCACCAGCGAGGGTCTAGCACTTAATCAGCCCCAGCATTTT. Its protein product is CATSEGLALNQPQHF. Using reference TRBV15 and TRBJ1-5 for the parts outside the CDR3, the full variable domain is DAMVIQNPRYQVTQFGKPVTLSCSQTLNHNVMYWYQQKSSQAPKLLFHYYDKDFNNEADTPDNFQSRRPNTSFCFLDIRSPGLGDTAMYLCATSEGLALNQPQHFGDGTRLSIL.

The rearrangement links TRBV4-2 to TRBJ1-2; D gene unclear. This CDR3 region has 14 residues. From germline, CDR1 is LGHNA and CDR2 YNFKEQ. V was shortened by 2 bases and J by 1 base, with 8 bases between the two germline ends. The CDR3 loop is CASSQPGNNYGYTF. The CDR3, as DNA: TGTGCCAGCAGCCAACCGGGAAATAACTATGGCTACACCTTC.

This chain connects TRBV5-4 to TRBJ2-5; TRBD2 is a possible D gene (5 bases). CDR1 and CDR2 (germline): SGHNT, YYREEE (reference sequence). Trimming left V 4 bases short and J 2 bases short, with 12 bases between. This CDR3 spans 14 amino acids. Here the CDR3 reads CASSPGESQETQYF. The CDR3 coding sequence is TGTGCCAGCAGCCCCGGGGAATCTCAAGAGACCCAGTACTTC.

The chain couples TRBV7-3 to TRBJ2-2, with D maybe TRBD2 (6 bases). The V gene lost 1 base and the J gene lost 4 bases, with 13 bases spanning the gap. There are 16 residues in the CDR3. Germline lookup yields CDR1 SGHTA and CDR2 FQGTGA. CDR3 nucleotides: TGTGCCAGCAGCTTAATGGCTAGCGCGGTCACCGGGGAGCTGTTTTTT. It is translated as CASSLMASAVTGELFF. The variable domain in full, with the rest retrieved from reference TRBV7-3 and TRBJ2-2, is GAGVSQTPSNKVTEKGKYVELRCDPISGHTALYWYRQSLGQGPEFLIYFQGTGAADDSGLPNDRFFAVRPEGSVSTLKIQRTERGDSAVYLCASSLMASAVTGELFFGEGSRLTVL.

This sequence joins TRBV27 and TRBJ2-6; D call uncertain. There are 17 residues in the CDR3. Germline CDR1 MNHEY, CDR2 SMNVEV (reference sequence). V was cut by 5 bases and J by 0 bases, with 14 bases left in between. This chain's CDR3 is CASSLQVTRSGANVLTF. The CDR3 bases are TGTGCCAGCAGTCTCCAGGTCACCCGCTCTGGGGCCAACGTCCTGACTTTC.

This clone was observed a single time. The chain has TRBV4-1 and TRBJ2-7; D is unclear. The CDR3 sequence is 13 residues long. Germline V lookup: CDR1 MGHRA, CDR2 YSYEKL. V shed 4 bases and J shed 3 bases, with 10 bases lying between them. This CDR3 is CASSRGPDYEQYF. CDR3 DNA: TGCGCCAGCAGCCGCGGTCCGGACTACGAGCAGTACTTC.